A selection of T cell receptor beta chains follows, all from one sample in a study of shared clonotypes between healthy human individuals. The assay was immunoSEQ multiplex PCR, and TCRdb's table has in-frame clones only and misses some. The sample lists about 2.4 million clones; roughly 93% were seen once. What was sequenced was naive CD4+ T cells from PBMCs. The receptors come from a man younger than 30 in good health. Some clones in this sample may be carry-over from other donors' samples. CDR3s include the opening cysteine and the closing phenylalanine or tryptophan. The order of the fields is V gene, D gene, J gene, clone size, CDR3 DNA, CDR3 protein. A D gene is named only where the DNA matches it firmly. Not all rows give a size; the values are once, few, many and, for expanded clones, a class.

TRBV6-1	TRBD1	TRBJ2-1	NA	TGTGCCAGCAGTGAAAATCCTTATATTAAGACAGGGCCGGGCAATGAGCAGTTCTTC	CASSENPYIKTGPGNEQFF
TRBV7-8	NA	TRBJ1-4	NA	TGTGCCAGCAGCTTCTTAAGAACTAATGAAAAACTGTTTTTT	CASSFLRTNEKLFF
TRBV11-3	TRBD1	TRBJ1-4	NA	TGTGCCAGCAGCGCCCCCCGTACAGGGGGCACTAATGAAAAACTGTTTTTT	CASSAPRTGGTNEKLFF
TRBV19	NA	TRBJ1-2	NA	TGTGCCAGTAGTTTTGGGGCGAACTATGGCTACACCTTC	CASSFGANYGYTF
TRBV5-1	NA	TRBJ2-2	NA	TGCGCCAGCAGCTTGTCGACAGTGAACACCGGGGAGCTGTTTTTT	CASSLSTVNTGELFF
TRBV5-4	TRBD1	TRBJ2-7	NA	TGTGCCAGCAGCGCCCCAGCCCGGACAGGGGGCTACGAGCAGTACTTC	CASSAPARTGGYEQYF
TRBV6-1	TRBD1	TRBJ2-1	NA	TGTGCCAGCAGTGTGGGACAGTACAATGAGCAGTTCTTC	CASSVGQYNEQFF
TRBV7-3	TRBD2	TRBJ2-3	NA	TGTGCCAGCAGCTTAATGGGCTCCGGGACTAGCGGGAGATTGACAGATACGCAGTATTTT	CASSLMGSGTSGRLTDTQYF
TRBV11-2	NA	TRBJ2-2	NA	TGTGCCAGCAGTTTGCTCCGAGAGACCGGGGAGCTGTTTTTT	CASSLLRETGELFF
TRBV28	TRBD1	TRBJ1-5	NA	TGTGCCAGCACCCGGACAGGGGGCGGCAATCAGCCCCAGCATTTT	CASTRTGGGNQPQHF
TRBV4-1	TRBD2	TRBJ2-6	NA	TGCGCCAGCAGCCAACTGCTAGCGGGAAGCTCTGGGGCCAACGTCCTGACTTTC	CASSQLLAGSSGANVLTF
TRBV6-6	NA	TRBJ1-5	NA	TGTGCCAGCACCGGGCAGGGGAAGAGCCAGCCCCAGCATTTT	CASTGQGKSQPQHF
TRBV2	NA	TRBJ2-5	once	TGTGCCAGCAGTTGGGTCGGGCCCCAAGAGACCCAGTACTTC	CASSWVGPQETQYF
TRBV2	NA	TRBJ1-1	NA	TGTGCCAGCAGTGAAGCCGACAGGAACACTGAAGCTTTCTTT	CASSEADRNTEAFF
TRBV6-6	TRBD1	TRBJ1-1	NA	TGTGCCACCCCGGACAGGGAGAAAACTGAAGCTTTCTTT	CATPDREKTEAFF
TRBV28	TRBD1	TRBJ1-5	NA	TGTGCCAGCAGTTTAGGACAGGGCGTGAATCAGCCCCAGCATTTT	CASSLGQGVNQPQHF
TRBV28	NA	TRBJ2-7	NA	TGTGCCAGCAGTTTAAGGCGCACCTACGAGCAGTACTTC	CASSLRRTYEQYF
TRBV10-3	TRBD1	TRBJ2-7	NA	TGTGCCATCAGTCGTCCGGGACAGGGGGCTGACGAGCAGTACTTC	CAISRPGQGADEQYF
TRBV28	NA	TRBJ2-5	NA	TGTGCCAGCAGTCAAACAGGGACCACAGAGACCCAGTACTTC	CASSQTGTTETQYF
TRBV18	NA	TRBJ2-7	NA	TGTGCCAGCTCACCACGTCAGGGCTCCTACGAGCAGTACTTC	CASSPRQGSYEQYF
TRBV6-5	NA	TRBJ2-7	NA	TGTGCCGCCCGGGGCCCAGGGTCGGGCGACGAGCAGTACTTC	CAARGPGSGDEQYF
TRBV6-5	TRBD1	TRBJ2-7	NA	TGTGCCAGCAGGAATCCGGGACAGATATACGAGCAGTACTTC	CASRNPGQIYEQYF
TRBV6-5	NA	TRBJ1-1	NA	TGTGCCAGCAGAAACAGGGATTGGGTCACTGAAGCTTTCTTT	CASRNRDWVTEAFF
TRBV5-6	TRBD2	TRBJ2-1	NA	TGTGCCAGCAGCTCCCCGTTCCTAGCGGGTTACAATGAGCAGTTCTTC	CASSSPFLAGYNEQFF
TRBV30	TRBD2	TRBJ2-1	NA	TGTGCCTGGAGCGGCCTACTAGCGGGAGGAAACAATGAGCAGTTCTTC	CAWSGLLAGGNNEQFF
TRBV4-2	NA	TRBJ2-7	NA	TGTGCCAGCAGCCAGTTGGGGGGTGCCTCCTACGAGCAGTACTTC	CASSQLGGASYEQYF
TRBV5-1	NA	TRBJ1-1	NA	TGCGCCAGCAGCTTGTCGCAGGGGAACACTGAAGCTTTCTTT	CASSLSQGNTEAFF
TRBV27	NA	TRBJ2-7	NA	TGTGCCAGCAGTTTCGCGGGGTTGACCTACGAGCAGTACTTC	CASSFAGLTYEQYF
TRBV4-3	TRBD1	TRBJ2-7	NA	TGCGCCAGCAGCCAAGACTCACAGGGGACGACCTACGAGCAGTACTTC	CASSQDSQGTTYEQYF